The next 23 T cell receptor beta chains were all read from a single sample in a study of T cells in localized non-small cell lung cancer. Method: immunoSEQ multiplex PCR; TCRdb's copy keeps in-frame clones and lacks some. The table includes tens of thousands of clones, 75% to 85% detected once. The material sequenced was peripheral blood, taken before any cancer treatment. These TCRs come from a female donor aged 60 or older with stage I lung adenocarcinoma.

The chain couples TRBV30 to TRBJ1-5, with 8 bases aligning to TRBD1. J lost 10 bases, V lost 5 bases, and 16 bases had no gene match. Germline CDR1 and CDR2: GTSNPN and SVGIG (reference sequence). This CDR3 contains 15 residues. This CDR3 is CAWGKDRAPASPQHF. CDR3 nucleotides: TGTGCCTGGGGGAAGGACAGGGCCCCGGCATCACCCCAGCATTTT.

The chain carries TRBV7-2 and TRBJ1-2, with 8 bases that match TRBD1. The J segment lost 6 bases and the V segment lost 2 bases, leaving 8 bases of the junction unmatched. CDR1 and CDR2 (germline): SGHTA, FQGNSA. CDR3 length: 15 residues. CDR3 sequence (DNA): TGTGCCAGCAGCTTAAGACAGGGGAGTTTAGATGGCTACACCTTC. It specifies CASSLRQGSLDGYTF.

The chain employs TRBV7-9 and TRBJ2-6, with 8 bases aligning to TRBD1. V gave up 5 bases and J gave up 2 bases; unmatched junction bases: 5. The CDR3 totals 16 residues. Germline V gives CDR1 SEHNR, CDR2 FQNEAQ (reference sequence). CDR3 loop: CASSRGQGAGANVLTF. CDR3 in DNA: TGTGCCAGCAGCCGCGGACAGGGTGCTGGGGCCAACGTCCTGACTTTC.

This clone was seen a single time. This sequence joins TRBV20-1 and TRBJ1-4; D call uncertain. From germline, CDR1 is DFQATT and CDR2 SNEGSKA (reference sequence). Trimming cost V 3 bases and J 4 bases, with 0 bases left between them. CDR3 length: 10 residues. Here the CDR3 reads CSASNEKLFF. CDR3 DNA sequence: TGCAGTGCTAGTAATGAAAAACTGTTTTTT.

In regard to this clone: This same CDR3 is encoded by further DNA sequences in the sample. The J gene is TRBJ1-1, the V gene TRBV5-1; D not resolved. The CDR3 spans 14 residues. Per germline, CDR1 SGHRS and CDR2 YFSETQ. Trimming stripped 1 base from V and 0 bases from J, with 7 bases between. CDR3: CASSLSGLNTEAFF. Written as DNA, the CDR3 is TGCGCCAGCAGCTTGAGCGGATTGAACACTGAAGCTTTCTTT.

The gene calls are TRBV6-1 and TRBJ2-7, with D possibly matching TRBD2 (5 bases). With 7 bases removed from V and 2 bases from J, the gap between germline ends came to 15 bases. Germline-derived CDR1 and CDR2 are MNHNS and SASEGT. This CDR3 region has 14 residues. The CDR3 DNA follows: TGTGCCAGCATGCCTCCGGACGGGACCTACGAGCAGTACTTC. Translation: CASMPPDGTYEQYF.

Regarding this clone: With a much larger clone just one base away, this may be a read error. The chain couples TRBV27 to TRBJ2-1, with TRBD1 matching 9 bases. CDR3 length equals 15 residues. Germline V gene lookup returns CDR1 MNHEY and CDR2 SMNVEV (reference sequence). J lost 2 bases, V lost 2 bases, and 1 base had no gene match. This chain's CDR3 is CASSLGTGPYNEQFF. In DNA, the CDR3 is TGTGCCAGCAGTTTAGGGACAGGGCCCTACAATGAGCAGTTCTTC.

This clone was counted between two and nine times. The CDR3 protein is CSVEEGARAAGYTF. The CDR3 DNA reads as TGCAGCGTTGAAGAGGGAGCCAGGGCGGCTGGCTACACCTTC. The chain carries TRBV29-1 and TRBJ1-2, with D possibly TRBD1 on 5 matching bases. The CDR3 covers 14 residues. From germline, CDR1 is SQVTM and CDR2 ANQGSEA. The V and J ends lost 0 bases and 7 bases respectively, with 15 bases between them.

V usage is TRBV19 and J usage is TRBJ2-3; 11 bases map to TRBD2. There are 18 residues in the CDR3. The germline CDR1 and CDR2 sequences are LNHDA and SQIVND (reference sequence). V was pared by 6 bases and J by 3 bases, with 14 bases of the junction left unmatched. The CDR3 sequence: CASRYTEGLAENTDTQYF. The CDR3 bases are TGTGCCAGTAGATATACCGAGGGACTAGCGGAGAATACAGATACGCAGTATTTT. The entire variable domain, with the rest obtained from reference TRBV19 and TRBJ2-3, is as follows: DGGITQSPKYLFRKEGQNVTLSCEQNLNHDAMYWYRQDPGQGLRLIYYSQIVNDFQKGDIAEGYSVSREKKESFPLTVTSAQKNPTAFYLCASRYTEGLAENTDTQYFGPGTRLTVL.

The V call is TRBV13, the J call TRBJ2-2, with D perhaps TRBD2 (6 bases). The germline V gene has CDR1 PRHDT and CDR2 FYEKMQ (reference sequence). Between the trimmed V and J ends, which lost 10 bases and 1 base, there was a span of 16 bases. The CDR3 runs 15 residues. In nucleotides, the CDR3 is TGTGCCACCGATCGTGCGCGGGGGAACACCGGGGAGCTGTTTTTT. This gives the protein CATDRARGNTGELFF.

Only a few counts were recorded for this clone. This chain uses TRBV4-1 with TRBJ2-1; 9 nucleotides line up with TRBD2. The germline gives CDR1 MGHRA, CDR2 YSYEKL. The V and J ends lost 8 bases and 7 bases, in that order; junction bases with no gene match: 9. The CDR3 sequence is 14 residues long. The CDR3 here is CASDLAGNGNEQFF. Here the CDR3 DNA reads TGCGCCAGCGATCTAGCGGGGAACGGGAATGAGCAGTTCTTC.

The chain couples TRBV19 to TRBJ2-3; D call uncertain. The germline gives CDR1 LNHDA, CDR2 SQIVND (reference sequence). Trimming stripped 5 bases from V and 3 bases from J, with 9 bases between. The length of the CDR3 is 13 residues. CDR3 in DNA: TGTGCCAGTAGTCCAGGCCGGACAGATACGCAGTATTTT. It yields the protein CASSPGRTDTQYF.

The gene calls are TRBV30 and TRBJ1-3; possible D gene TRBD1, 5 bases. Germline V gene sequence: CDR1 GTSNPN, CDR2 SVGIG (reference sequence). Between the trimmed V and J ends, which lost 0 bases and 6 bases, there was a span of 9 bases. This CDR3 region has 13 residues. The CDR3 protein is CAWSVGGINTIYF. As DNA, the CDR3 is TGTGCCTGGAGTGTCGGGGGAATAAACACCATATATTTT.

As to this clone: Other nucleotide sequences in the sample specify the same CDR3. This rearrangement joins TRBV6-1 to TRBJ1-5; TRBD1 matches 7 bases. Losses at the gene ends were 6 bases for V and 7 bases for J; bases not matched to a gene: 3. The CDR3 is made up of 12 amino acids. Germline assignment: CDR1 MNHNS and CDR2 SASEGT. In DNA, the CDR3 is TGTGCCAGCAGGACAGGGAAGCAGCCCCAGCATTTT. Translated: CASRTGKQPQHF.

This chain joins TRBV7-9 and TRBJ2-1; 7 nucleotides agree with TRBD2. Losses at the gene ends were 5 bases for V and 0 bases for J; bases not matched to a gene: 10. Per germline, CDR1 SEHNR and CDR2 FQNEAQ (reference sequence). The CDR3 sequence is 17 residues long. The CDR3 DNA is TGTGCCAGCAGCCCCTGGGAGGGGATAAGCTCCTACAATGAGCAGTTCTTC. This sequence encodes CASSPWEGISSYNEQFF.

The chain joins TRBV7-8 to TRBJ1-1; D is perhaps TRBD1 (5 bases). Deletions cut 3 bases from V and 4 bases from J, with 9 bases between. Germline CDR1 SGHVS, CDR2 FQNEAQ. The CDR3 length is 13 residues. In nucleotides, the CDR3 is TGTGCCAGCAGCTTTCGGGGGAGCACTGAAGCTTTCTTT. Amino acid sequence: CASSFRGSTEAFF. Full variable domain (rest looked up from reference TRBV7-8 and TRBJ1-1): GAGVSQSPRYKVAKRGQDVALRCDPISGHVSLFWYQQALGQGPEFLTYFQNEAQLDKSGLPSDRFFAERPEGSVSTLKIQRTQQEDSAVYLCASSFRGSTEAFFGQGTRLTVV.

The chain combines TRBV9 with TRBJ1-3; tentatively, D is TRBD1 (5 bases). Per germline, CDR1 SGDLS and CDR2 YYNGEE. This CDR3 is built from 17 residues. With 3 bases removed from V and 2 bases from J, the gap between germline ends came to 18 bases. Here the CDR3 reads CASSASGTPIAGNTIYF. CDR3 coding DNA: TGTGCCAGCAGCGCATCCGGGACGCCTATTGCTGGAAACACCATATATTTT.

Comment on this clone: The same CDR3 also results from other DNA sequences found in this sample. CDR3 bases: TGCGCCAGCAGCTTGGGGGCTGGAAACACCATATATTTT. Protein sequence: CASSLGAGNTIYF. This chain uses TRBV5-1 with TRBJ1-3; D uncertain. The germline V gene encodes CDR1 SGHRS and CDR2 YFSETQ. Trimming took 0 bases from V and 2 from J, leaving 3 bases between them. The CDR3 totals 13 residues. The full variable domain, in which reference TRBV5-1 and TRBJ1-3 provide the parts outside the CDR3, is KAGVTQTPRYLIKTRGQQVTLSCSPISGHRSVSWYQQTPGQGLQFLFEYFSETQRNKGNFPGRFSGRQFSNSRSEMNVSTLELGDSALYLCASSLGAGNTIYFGEGSWLTVV.

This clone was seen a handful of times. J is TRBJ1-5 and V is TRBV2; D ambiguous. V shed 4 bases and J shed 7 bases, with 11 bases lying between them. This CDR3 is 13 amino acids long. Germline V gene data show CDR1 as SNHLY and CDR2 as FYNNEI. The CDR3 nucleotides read TGTGCCAGCAGTGCCGGTACGGGGCAGCCCCAGCATTTT. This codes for CASSAGTGQPQHF.

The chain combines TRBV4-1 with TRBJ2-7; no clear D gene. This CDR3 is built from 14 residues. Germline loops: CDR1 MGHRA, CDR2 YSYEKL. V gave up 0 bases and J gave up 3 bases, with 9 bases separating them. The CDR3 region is CASSQDLWGYEQYF. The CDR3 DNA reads TGCGCCAGCAGCCAAGATCTATGGGGCTACGAGCAGTACTTC.

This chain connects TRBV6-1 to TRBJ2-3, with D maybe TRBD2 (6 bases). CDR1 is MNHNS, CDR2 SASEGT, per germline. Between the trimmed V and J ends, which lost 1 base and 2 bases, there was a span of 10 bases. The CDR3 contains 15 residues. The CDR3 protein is CASSEVRGLTDTQYF. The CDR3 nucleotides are TGTGCCAGCAGTGAAGTGCGGGGCCTCACAGATACGCAGTATTTT.

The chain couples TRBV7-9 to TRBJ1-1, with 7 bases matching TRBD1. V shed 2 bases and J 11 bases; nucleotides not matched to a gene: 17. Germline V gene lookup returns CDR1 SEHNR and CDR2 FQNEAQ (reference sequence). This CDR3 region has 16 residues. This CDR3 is CASSLYQGQPGYRAFF. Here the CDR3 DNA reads TGTGCCAGCAGCTTATACCAGGGACAGCCCGGGTATAGGGCTTTCTTT.

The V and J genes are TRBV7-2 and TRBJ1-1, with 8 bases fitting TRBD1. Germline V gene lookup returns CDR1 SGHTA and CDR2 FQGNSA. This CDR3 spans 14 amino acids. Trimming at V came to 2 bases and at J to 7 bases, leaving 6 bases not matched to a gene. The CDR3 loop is CASSLRQGAFEAFF. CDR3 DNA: TGTGCCAGCAGCTTAAGGCAGGGGGCTTTTGAAGCTTTCTTT.